This is a list of T cell receptor beta chains from one sample in a study of human CD4 T cells and Enterobacteriaceae. The data were produced by immunoSEQ multiplex PCR, yet TCRdb's version contains in-frame clones alone and is incomplete. This sample has fewer than 35,000 clones, with approximately 80% found just once. The sequenced sample was memory CD4+ T cells from blood. The receptors stem from a human donor in good health. CDR3s include the opening cysteine and the closing phenylalanine or tryptophan. D genes are given only for firm matches. Size is stated for part of the rows, as once, few or many counts, or as a class when the clone is expanded.

d_gene	abundance	v_gene	j_gene	CDR3nt	CDR3aa
NA	few	TRBV25-1	TRBJ2-5	TGTGCCAGCAGTGAACCCCGAGGGGGGGCCCAAGAGACCCAGTACTTC	CASSEPRGGAQETQYF
NA	NA	TRBV5-4	TRBJ2-1	TGTGCCAGCAGCTTGCGAAGGGACGGGTCTTACAATGAGCAGTTCTTC	CASSLRRDGSYNEQFF
NA	once	TRBV5-6	TRBJ2-7	TGTGCCAGCAGCTTGAGGTTTTGGGGGCACGAGCAGTACTTC	CASSLRFWGHEQYF
TRBD1	NA	TRBV5-1	TRBJ2-3	TGCGCCAGCAGCCGTGACAGGGGTTCGGGTACGCAGTATTTT	CASSRDRGSGTQYF
NA	NA	TRBV6-5	TRBJ2-3	TGTGCCAGCAGTTATCAGGACCTACGCCCGGGAGATACGCAGTATTTT	CASSYQDLRPGDTQYF
NA	NA	TRBV18	TRBJ1-5	TGTGCCAGCTCACCAAGGAGATCCAATCAGCCCCAGCATTTT	CASSPRRSNQPQHF
NA	NA	TRBV23-1	TRBJ2-5	TGCGCCAGCAGGCACAGATTGGAGACCCAGTACTTC	CASRHRLETQYF
TRBD1	NA	TRBV27	TRBJ1-2	TGTGCCAGCACCAAGGACAGGGGGCAGGGTGGCTACACCTTC	CASTKDRGQGGYTF
TRBD1	NA	TRBV7-2	TRBJ2-5	TGTGCCAGCAGCTTAGCGCGCGGGGCAGGGGGCCGGGAGACCCAGTACTTC	CASSLARGAGGRETQYF
NA	once	TRBV5-1	TRBJ1-1	TGCGCCAGCAGCACCGTATGGGGGGCGGACACTGAAGCTTTCTTT	CASSTVWGADTEAFF